Each of the 28 T cell receptor beta chains below was sequenced from the same sample in a study of blood T cells in healthy people across ages. A sample-barcoded 5' primer and a J-beta primer mix were used in a second PCR of roughly 6 to 12 cycles. TCRdb passed the 5' RACE reads through MiXCR, listing each CDR3 protein once. The table includes 1.4 million or so distinct CDR3 sequences, under 55% detected once. The sequenced material came from blood. Every receptor here comes from a woman younger than 35 in good health.

Turning to this clonotype: Since a much larger clone is just one base distant, this may be a read error. The chain employs TRBV12-3 or TRBV12-4 and TRBJ1-1; D not certain. This CDR3 region has 13 residues. The CDR3 bases are TGTGCCAGCAGGCGAAGGGAGAACACTGAACCTTTCTTT. This translates into CASRRRENTEPFF.

The chain has TRBV12-3 or TRBV12-4 and TRBJ2-2; 9 bases fit TRBD1. This CDR3 region has 14 residues. J was trimmed by 4 bases and V by 5 bases; bases with no gene match: 2. CDR3 amino acids: CASSGDRATGELFF. CDR3 nucleotide sequence: TGTGCCAGCAGTGGGGACAGGGCCACCGGGGAGCTGTTTTTT.

CDR3 protein: CASSFERGKETQYF. CDR3 nucleotide sequence: TGTGCCAGCAGCTTTGAAAGGGGGAAAGAGACCCAGTACTTC. The V and J genes are TRBV13 and TRBJ2-5; maybe TRBD1 (6 bases). Looked up from germline, CDR1 is PRHDT and CDR2 is FYEKMQ (reference sequence). The CDR3 extends over 14 amino acids. V was shortened by 3 bases and J by 3 bases, with 11 bases between the two germline ends.

The chain joins TRBV5-4 to TRBJ2-1; D is perhaps TRBD1 or TRBD2 (5 bases each). Judging by the DNA end, TRBJ2-7 fits better; the J call may be wrong. Per the germline V gene, CDR1 is SGHNT and CDR2 is YYREEE (reference sequence). CDR3 length equals 15 residues. The CDR3 DNA follows: TGTGCCAGCAGCGTCGGGGCAGGCTCCTACAATGAGCAGTACTTC. It translates to CASSVGAGSYNEQYF.

This sequence joins TRBV6-2 or TRBV6-3 and TRBJ1-5; D is unresolved. The CDR3 length is 17 residues. Germline-derived CDR1 and CDR2 are MNHEY and SVGEGT. The ends were cut back, 7 bases at V and 1 base at J, with 20 bases in the middle. CDR3 nucleotide sequence: TGTGCCAGCACTCGAACACCTGCGGGCCTCAGCAATCAGCCCCAGCATTTT. This encodes CASTRTPAGLSNQPQHF.

In the case of this clonotype: Sequence at one end of the junction differs from germline and may be a read error. The chain's CDR3 is CAGSGVYLSYNEQFF. CDR3 bases: TGTGCCGGCAGCGGGGTCTACCTATCCTACAATGAGCAGTTCTTC. This chain joins TRBV12-3 or TRBV12-4 and TRBJ2-1; TRBD2 aligns across 7 bases. The CDR3 extends over 15 amino acids.

This sequence joins TRBV12-3 or TRBV12-4 and TRBJ1-1; a possible D gene is TRBD1 (5 bases). The V gene lost 2 bases and the J gene lost 3 bases, with 13 bases spanning the gap. This CDR3 is built from 15 residues. Written as DNA, the CDR3 is TGTGCCAGCAGTTTACCAGGGTTTATCTACACTGAAGCTTTCTTT. Protein product: CASSLPGFIYTEAFF.

The chain has TRBV3-1 and TRBJ2-4; D is unclear. The tail of the sequence fits TRBJ2-7 better, so the J call may be wrong. There are 15 residues in the CDR3. Germline CDR1 is LGHDT and CDR2 is YNNKEL (reference sequence). The CDR3 reads CASSQDYSRRNEQYF. CDR3 bases: TGTGCCAGCAGCCAAGATTATAGCAGACGCAACGAGCAGTACTTC.

This clonotype has a handful of counts. The chain combines TRBV7-9 with TRBJ2-3; weak D call: TRBD2 (6 bases). The germline V and J ends were trimmed by 2 bases and 5 bases, with 14 bases remaining between them. Germline lookup yields CDR1 SEHNR and CDR2 FQNEAQ (reference sequence). The CDR3 is made up of 15 amino acids. This chain's CDR3 is CASSLSGGGGDTQYF. CDR3 sequence (DNA): TGTGCCAGCAGCTTAAGTGGGGGAGGAGGAGATACGCAGTATTTT.

V is TRBV12-3 or TRBV12-4 and J is TRBJ1-4, with 7 bases aligning to TRBD1. J was trimmed by 3 bases and V by 9 bases; bases with no gene match: 10. CDR3 size: 15 residues. In DNA, the CDR3 is TGTGCCAGGGTTATACGGGACAGACCTAATGAAAAACTGTTTTTT. It encodes CARVIRDRPNEKLFF.

This clonotype was seen more than once but under ten times. The V call is TRBV6-2 or TRBV6-3, the J call TRBJ2-1; 10 bases align to TRBD2. The length of the CDR3 is 14 residues. Per germline, CDR1 MNHEY and CDR2 SVGEGT. Germline trimming cut 7 bases from V and 7 bases from J; bases unmatched to any gene: 7. The CDR3 DNA follows: TGTGCCAGCACCCAAGCGGGAGGGCCAAATGAGCAGTTCTTC. Its protein product is CASTQAGGPNEQFF.

The chain links TRBV10-3 to TRBJ2-7, with D possibly matching TRBD2 (6 bases). Germline CDR1 ENHRY, CDR2 SYGVKD. V was trimmed by 7 bases and J by 3 bases, leaving 13 bases between them. This CDR3 spans 13 amino acids. CDR3 protein: CAIKAEGRYEQYF. For the CDR3, the DNA is TGTGCCATCAAGGCGGAGGGACGCTACGAGCAGTACTTC.

The rearrangement joins TRBV7-2 to TRBJ2-3; D perhaps matches TRBD1 (5 bases). The CDR3 extends over 14 amino acids. Germline assignment: CDR1 SGHTA and CDR2 FQGNSA. The V end was cut by 7 bases, the J end by 2 bases, with 13 bases between. The CDR3 loop is CASNLDRNTDTQYF. For the CDR3, the DNA is TGTGCCAGCAACCTCGACAGAAACACAGATACGCAGTATTTT. Using reference TRBV7-2 and TRBJ2-3 for the parts outside the CDR3, the full variable domain is GAGVSQSPSNKVTEKGKDVELRCDPISGHTALYWYRQSLGQGLEFLIYFQGNSAPDKSGLPSDRFSAERTGGSVSTLTIQRTQQEDSAVYLCASNLDRNTDTQYFGPGTRLTVL.

This clonotype was seen only a few times. This chain joins TRBV3-1 and TRBJ1-6, with D perhaps TRBD1 (5 bases). This CDR3 region has 15 residues. The V gene lost 1 base and the J gene lost 8 bases, with 12 bases spanning the gap. Germline-derived CDR1 and CDR2 are LGHDT and YNNKEL (reference sequence). DNA for the CDR3: TGTGCCAGCAGCCAAGGGTCAGGGTCAGATTCACCCCTCCACTTT. Translation gives CASSQGSGSDSPLHF.

The table lists this clonotype with a few counts. The chain uses TRBV12-3 or TRBV12-4 and TRBJ1-2; a weak D match, TRBD1 (5 bases). V lost 3 bases, J lost 3 bases, and 8 bases lay in between. CDR3 length equals 13 residues. The CDR3 region is CASSFPGHYGYTF. The DNA for the CDR3 is TGTGCCAGCAGTTTCCCGGGGCACTATGGCTACACCTTC.

This chain connects TRBV20-1 to TRBJ1-5; D is ambiguous. This CDR3 comprises 13 residues. Deletions cut 6 bases from V and 0 bases from J, with 9 bases between. Germline assignment: CDR1 DFQATT and CDR2 SNEGSKA (reference sequence). In DNA, the CDR3 is TGCAGTGCCAGGCGTCATAGCAATCAGCCCCAGCATTTT. This sequence encodes CSARRHSNQPQHF.

This clonotype was counted once. A read error may account for a junction end that differs from germline. The J gene is TRBJ2-5, the V gene TRBV20-1; a possible D gene is TRBD2 (6 bases). Germline V CDR1 and CDR2: DFQATT, SNEGSKA (reference sequence). The CDR3 loop spans 13 amino acids. The chain's CDR3 is CSTRDGGAREQYF. The CDR3 nucleotides read TGCAGTACTAGAGATGGAGGGGCACGGGAGCAGTACTTC.

V gene TRBV10-3 combines with J gene TRBJ2-7, with TRBD1 identical over 12 bases. V was clipped by 0 bases and J by 5 bases; unmatched bases: 11. Germline assignment: CDR1 ENHRY and CDR2 SYGVKD. CDR3 length equals 18 residues. The CDR3 loop reads CAISESGTGGLLANEQYF. Written as DNA, the CDR3 is TGTGCCATCAGTGAGTCAGGGACAGGGGGCCTCCTCGCCAACGAGCAGTACTTC.

This clonotype has only a few counts. V is TRBV4-3 and J is TRBJ2-1; D perhaps matches TRBD2 (6 bases). The CDR3 spans 17 residues. CDR1 is LGHNA, CDR2 YSLEER, per germline. V was pared by 0 bases and J by 5 bases, with 17 bases between. The CDR3 DNA follows: TGCGCCAGCAGCCAAGATCGAGGCCTAGCGATTCACAATGAGCAGTTCTTC. It specifies CASSQDRGLAIHNEQFF.

This clonotype was detected many times. Given a much more abundant clone one base away, this may be a read error. This chain connects TRBV6-1 to TRBJ1-1; TRBD1 is a possible D gene (5 bases). Per the germline V gene, CDR1 is MNHNS and CDR2 is SASEGT. Deletions cut 4 bases from V and 4 bases from J, with 10 bases between. This CDR3 is 13 amino acids long. As DNA, the CDR3 is TGTGCCAGCAGTGGCGGGGGGGTCACTGAAGCTTTCTTT. Its protein is CASSGGGVTEAFF.

The chain couples TRBV3-1 to TRBJ2-1; 8 nucleotides align to TRBD2. The ends lost 3 bases at V and 0 bases at J; junction bases unmatched: 7. Germline V gene lookup returns CDR1 LGHDT and CDR2 YNNKEL (reference sequence). This CDR3 is 17 amino acids long. This chain's CDR3 is CASSQTIAGISYNEQFF. The CDR3 DNA reads as TGTGCCAGCAGCCAGACTATAGCGGGAATCTCCTACAATGAGCAGTTCTTC.

V gene TRBV12-3 or TRBV12-4 combines with J gene TRBJ1-1; D remains ambiguous. The CDR3 totals 13 residues. The V and J ends lost 3 bases and 8 bases respectively, with 13 bases between them. The CDR3 region has the DNA TGTGCCAGCAGTTTGGCAGGACTTTCCGAAGCTTTCTTT. Its protein product is CASSLAGLSEAFF.

In the case of this clonotype: The junction departs from the called germline gene at one end, perhaps through a read error. J is TRBJ2-1 and V is TRBV4-3, with D tentatively TRBD2 (5 bases). The CDR3 length is 17 residues. Germline CDR1 and CDR2: LGHNA and YSLEER. DNA for the CDR3: TGCGCCAGCAGCCAAGGGGAATACGGGATAACCTATAATGAGCAGTTCTTC. Protein: CASSQGEYGITYNEQFF.

This chain connects TRBV6-4 to TRBJ1-1, with D uncertain. V was pared by 3 bases and J by 6 bases, with 11 bases between. This CDR3 contains 13 residues. Germline assignment: CDR1 MRHNA and CDR2 SNTAGT. The DNA of the CDR3 is TGTGCCAGCAGTGATGAGGCAACCTCTGAAGCTTTCTTT. It specifies CASSDEATSEAFF.

The chain uses TRBV20-1 and TRBJ1-1; a possible D gene is TRBD1 (6 bases). Germline-derived CDR1 and CDR2 are DFQATT and SNEGSKA (reference sequence). Trimming removed 4 bases from V and 4 bases from J, with 13 bases in between. The CDR3 spans 13 residues. DNA for the CDR3: TGCAGTGCTATCAACAGGGCAGGCACTGAAGCTTTCTTT. Translated, it gives CSAINRAGTEAFF.

The V call is TRBV12-3 or TRBV12-4, the J call TRBJ1-4, with D perhaps TRBD1 (5 bases). The germline V and J ends were trimmed by 3 bases and 0 bases, with 14 bases remaining between them. The CDR3 sequence is 17 residues long. CDR3 nucleotide sequence: TGTGCCAGCAGTTTCCCCACGGGGCACGCAACTAATGAAAAACTGTTTTTT. Residues: CASSFPTGHATNEKLFF.

This chain's CDR3 is CAISESGTGAVGEQYF. The CDR3 DNA follows: TGTGCCATCAGTGAGTCCGGGACAGGGGCGGTAGGGGAGCAGTACTTC. The chain recombines TRBV10-3 with TRBJ2-5; 10 bases are a match to TRBD1. Germline loops: CDR1 ENHRY, CDR2 SYGVKD. V shed 0 bases and J 11 bases; nucleotides not matched to a gene: 12. The CDR3 extends over 16 amino acids.

The J gene is TRBJ2-5, the V gene TRBV6-6; a possible D gene is TRBD1 (8 bases). The J call could be wrong; TRBJ2-4 is a better fit for the DNA end. Germline V gives CDR1 MNHNY, CDR2 SVGAGI (reference sequence). This CDR3 has 16 residues. In DNA form, the CDR3 reads TGTGCCAGCAGCGGTACAGGGGGGGATGCCAAAAACATTCAGTACTTC. Protein: CASSGTGGDAKNIQYF.